The 10 T cell receptor beta chains given below trace back to one sample, sequenced in a study of T cell responses to AZD1222 COVID-19 vaccine. The table came from immunoSEQ multiplex PCR; TCRdb's copy has only in-frame clones and leaves some out. The sample comprises approximately 150,000 clones, roughly 92% of which are singletons, and around 1.7% rests with the top ten. The source was peripheral blood, collected on day 0 of AZD1222 vaccination. All receptors come from an adult in good health.

This sequence joins TRBV29-1 and TRBJ1-1, with 7 bases that match TRBD1. V gave up 1 base and J gave up 5 bases; unmatched junction bases: 7. In germline, CDR1 is SQVTM, CDR2 ANQGSEA. This CDR3 spans 14 amino acids. The DNA for the CDR3 is TGCAGCGTTGAAGTACAGGGGAATATGACTGAAGCTTTCTTT. It translates to CSVEVQGNMTEAFF.

The V call is TRBV7-9, the J call TRBJ2-7, with a tentative D call TRBD1 (6 bases). Germline lookup yields CDR1 SEHNR and CDR2 FQNEAQ (reference sequence). Trimming removed 4 bases at V and 5 bases at J, with 9 bases between. The CDR3 contains 12 residues. CDR3 in amino acids: CASSWGLHEQYF. Here the CDR3 DNA reads TGTGCCAGCAGCTGGGGGCTCCACGAGCAGTACTTC.

This clone was observed a single time. The chain is built from TRBV25-1 and TRBJ1-2; D is possibly TRBD1 (6 bases). The CDR3 contains 13 residues. Germline values: CDR1 MGHDK, CDR2 SYGVNS. The ends were cut back, 1 base at V and 5 bases at J, with 8 bases in the middle. The CDR3 DNA sequence: TGTGCCAGCAGTGAATTCACAGGGTATGGCTACACCTTC. It specifies CASSEFTGYGYTF.

The chain has TRBV5-1 and TRBJ2-7; 8 nucleotides agree with TRBD1. CDR3 length: 15 amino acids. Germline V CDR1 and CDR2: SGHRS, YFSETQ. Germline trimming cut 4 bases from V and 0 bases from J; bases unmatched to any gene: 6. CDR3 in DNA: TGCGCCAGCAGCGCCGGGACAGGACCCTCCTACGAGCAGTACTTC. Protein product: CASSAGTGPSYEQYF.

The J gene is TRBJ2-7, the V gene TRBV6-2 or TRBV6-3; tentatively, D is TRBD1 (5 bases). Trimming removed 0 bases at V and 5 bases at J, with 11 bases between. CDR3 size: 14 residues. The germline gives CDR1 MNHEY, CDR2 SVGEGT. The CDR3 spells CASSYSPTANEQYF. The CDR3 bases are TGTGCCAGCAGTTACTCGCCGACAGCAAACGAGCAGTACTTC.

The chain recombines TRBV30 with TRBJ1-6; 7 bases map to TRBD1. The CDR3 has 13 amino acids. CDR1 is GTSNPN and CDR2 is SVGIG in the germline V gene (reference sequence). Germline trimming cut 7 bases from V and 7 bases from J; bases unmatched to any gene: 7. CDR3 residues: CASSGGGNSPLHF. DNA of the CDR3: TGTGCCTCCTCAGGGGGGGGAAATTCACCCCTCCACTTT.

CDR3 sequence reads: CASSFSGDRVLYGYTF. In DNA form, the CDR3 reads TGCGCCAGCAGCTTCTCCGGAGACAGGGTATTGTATGGCTACACCTTC. The V and J genes are TRBV5-1 and TRBJ1-2, with TRBD1 matching 7 bases. The V gene end was trimmed by 2 bases and the J gene end by 5 bases; junction bases not matched to a gene: 12. The V gene's germline CDR1 is SGHRS and CDR2 YFSETQ. The CDR3 consists of 16 residues.

The V gene is TRBV19, the J gene TRBJ2-1; tentatively, D is TRBD2 (6 bases). CDR3 length: 14 amino acids. The germline V and J ends were trimmed by 3 bases and 4 bases, with 10 bases remaining between them. Germline assignment: CDR1 LNHDA and CDR2 SQIVND (reference sequence). CDR3 loop: CASSIRGRYNEQFF. Here the CDR3 DNA reads TGTGCCAGTAGTATCCGAGGGAGGTACAATGAGCAGTTCTTC.

This rearrangement joins TRBV5-1 to TRBJ1-1; D is uncertain. Germline V gene sequence: CDR1 SGHRS, CDR2 YFSETQ. The V end was cut by 9 bases, the J end by 3 bases, with 3 bases between. The CDR3 spans 9 residues. CDR3 sequence (DNA): TGCGCCAAAGACACTGAAGCTTTCTTT. Translated: CAKDTEAFF.

The gene calls are TRBV11-2 and TRBJ1-1, with D uncertain. CDR1 and CDR2 (germline): SGHAT, FQNNGV. Trimming left V 6 bases short and J 5 bases short, with 7 bases between. This CDR3 has 11 amino acids. The CDR3 DNA is TGTGCCAGCAGGGCAGGAACTGAAGCTTTCTTT. It translates to CASRAGTEAFF.